These T cell receptor beta chains were read from a single sample in a study of OX40 agonist ivuxolimab in advanced cancers. TCRdb keeps only in-frame clones here, not all; method: immunoSEQ multiplex PCR. The data show some 62,000 clones, approximately 90% seen once. The sample consisted of CD4+ or CD8+ T cells sorted from blood, taken in a trial of the OX40 agonist ivuxolimab. All receptors come from an adult with an advanced solid tumor such as melanoma, head and neck, liver or kidney cancer. Each CDR3 is given with its conserved first and last residue. The D gene is left open where the match is weak. Part of the rows lack a size; the others show once, few, many or a class for expanded clones.

d_call j_call v_call clone_size cdr3_aa cdr3_nt
TRBD2 TRBJ2-7 TRBV5-3 NA CASSWSGLAGHEQYF TGTGCCAGCAGCTGGTCGGGACTAGCGGGACACGAGCAGTACTTC
NA TRBJ2-1 TRBV4-3 NA CASSHDFVTSYNEQFF TGCGCCAGCAGCCATGACTTCGTAACCTCCTACAATGAGCAGTTCTTC
TRBD1 TRBJ2-7 TRBV27 few CASSKGTGGRYEQYF TGTGCCAGCAGTAAAGGGACAGGGGGCCGCTACGAGCAGTACTTC
TRBD2 TRBJ2-5 TRBV10-2 NA CASSDKTSGRAGGETQYF TGCGCCAGCAGTGATAAAACTAGCGGGAGGGCAGGGGGAGAGACCCAGTACTTC
NA TRBJ1-5 TRBV19 NA CASSLNPWREGYSNQPQHF TGTGCCAGTAGTCTCAATCCGTGGCGGGAGGGCTATAGCAATCAGCCCCAGCATTTT
NA TRBJ2-1 TRBV4-2 NA CASSHLGSSYNEQFF TGTGCCAGCAGCCATCTGGGGAGCTCCTACAATGAGCAGTTCTTC
NA TRBJ2-7 TRBV28 few CASRGLFYEQYF TGTGCCAGCAGAGGGCTCTTCTACGAGCAGTACTTC
TRBD2 TRBJ2-1 TRBV9 NA CASSGDLGLAGYNEQFF TGTGCCAGCAGCGGCGACCTGGGACTAGCGGGCTACAATGAGCAGTTCTTC
NA TRBJ1-5 TRBV27 NA CASSLSGMGDSNQPQHF TGTGCCAGCAGTTTATCGGGGATGGGAGATAGCAATCAGCCCCAGCATTTT
NA TRBJ2-5 TRBV11-2 NA CASSLVHNQETQYF TGTGCCAGCAGCTTAGTGCATAACCAAGAGACCCAGTACTTC
TRBD1 TRBJ2-7 TRBV19 once CASGSGTGFSYEQYF TGTGCCAGCGGCTCCGGGACAGGGTTTTCCTACGAGCAGTACTTC
NA TRBJ2-2 TRBV5-5 NA CASSLSDPGANTGELFF TGTGCCAGCAGCTTGTCGGATCCGGGGGCGAACACCGGGGAGCTGTTTTTT
NA TRBJ1-2 TRBV12-2 NA CASRLARRGQGARGYTF TGTGCAAGTCGCTTAGCTAGACGGGGACAGGGGGCCCGGGGCTACACCTTC
NA TRBJ2-1 TRBV19 NA CASSTPNWQFF TGTGCCAGTAGTACCCCCAACTGGCAGTTCTTC
NA TRBJ2-1 TRBV6-5 once CASRLDWAAYNEQFF TGTGCCAGCAGACTCGACTGGGCGGCATACAATGAGCAGTTCTTC
TRBD2 TRBJ2-2 TRBV10-2 NA CASSEAGGGAGELFF TGCGCCAGCAGTGAGGCGGGAGGAGGCGCCGGGGAGCTGTTTTTT
TRBD1 TRBJ1-2 TRBV7-9 NA CASSGNDRAGYTF TGTGCCAGCAGCGGAAATGACAGGGCTGGCTACACCTTC
TRBD1 TRBJ2-3 TRBV6-5 NA CASRMGQGLDTQYF TGTGCCAGCAGGATGGGACAGGGTTTAGATACGCAGTATTTT
TRBD2 TRBJ2-3 TRBV7-6 NA CASSLRASGSISSTDTQYF TGTGCCAGCAGCCTGCGCGCTAGCGGGAGCATTTCTAGCACAGATACGCAGTATTTT
NA TRBJ1-2 TRBV29-1 NA CSVEDPKPGGYTF TGCAGCGTTGAAGATCCGAAGCCTGGGGGCTACACCTTC